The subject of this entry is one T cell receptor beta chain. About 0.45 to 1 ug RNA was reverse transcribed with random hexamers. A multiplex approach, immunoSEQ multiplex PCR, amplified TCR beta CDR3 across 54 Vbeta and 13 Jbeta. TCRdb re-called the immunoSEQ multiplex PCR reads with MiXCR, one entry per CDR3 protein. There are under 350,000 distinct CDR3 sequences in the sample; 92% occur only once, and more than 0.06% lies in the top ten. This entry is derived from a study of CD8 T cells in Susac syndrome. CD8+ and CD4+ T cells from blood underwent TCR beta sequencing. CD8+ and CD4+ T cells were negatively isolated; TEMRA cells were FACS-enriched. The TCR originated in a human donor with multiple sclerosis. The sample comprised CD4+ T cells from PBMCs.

CDR3 in DNA: TGTGCCAGCAGCCCAGGGACAGGGGGCGTCTACGAGCAGTACTTC. Translating gives CASSPGTGGVYEQYF. The V and J genes are TRBV9 and TRBJ2-7; 12 bases fit TRBD1. With 4 bases clipped from V and 3 bases from J, the junction kept 5 bases outside the gene matches. Germline CDR1 reads SGDLS; CDR2 reads YYNGEE. The CDR3 runs to 15 residues.